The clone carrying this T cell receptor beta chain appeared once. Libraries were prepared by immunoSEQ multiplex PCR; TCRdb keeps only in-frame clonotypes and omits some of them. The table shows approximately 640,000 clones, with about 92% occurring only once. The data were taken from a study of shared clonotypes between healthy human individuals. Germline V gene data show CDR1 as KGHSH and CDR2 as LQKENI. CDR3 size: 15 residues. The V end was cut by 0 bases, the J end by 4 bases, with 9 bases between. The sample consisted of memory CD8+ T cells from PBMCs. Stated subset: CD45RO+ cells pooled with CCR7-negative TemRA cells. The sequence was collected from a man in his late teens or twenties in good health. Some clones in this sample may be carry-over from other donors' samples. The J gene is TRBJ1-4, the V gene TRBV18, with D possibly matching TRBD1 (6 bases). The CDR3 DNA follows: TGTGCCAGCTCACCACCTCACAGGGATAATGAAAAACTGTTTTTT. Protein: CASSPPHRDNEKLFF.